What follows are 15 T cell receptor beta chains derived from one specimen sequenced in a study of T cells expressing NK-cell markers (dated by TCRdb to 2020 to 2021). Library construction relied on 5' RACE. Sequencer: Illumina HiSeq 2000. Reprocessed by TCRdb, the reads give a single entry per CDR3 protein sequence, without DNA. This sample's records show roughly 380,000 distinct CDR3 sequences. Jointly, the top ten make up roughly 5.2% of the sample. Material for sequencing was blood T cells: a sorted CD56 or NKG2C T cell subset, CD4+ or CD8+ T cells, or bulk PBMC T cells (not recorded which). These TCRs come from a man aged 18 to 70 in good health.

J is TRBJ2-5 and V is TRBV7-2; the TCRdb D gene call, TRBD1, has no DNA to confirm it. Germline values: CDR1 SGHTA, CDR2 FQGNSA. The CDR3 is made up of 14 amino acids. The CDR3 reads CASSLGGRSGTQYF.

The J gene is TRBJ2-2, the V gene TRBV6-1; TCRdb picks TRBD1, but there is no DNA to check that call. Germline CDR1 is MNHNS and CDR2 is SASEGT. The CDR3 covers 14 residues. CDR3 in amino acids: CASKGSGPGGELFF.

The gene calls are TRBV7-9 and TRBJ1-2; lacking DNA, the TRBD1 call made by TCRdb goes unchecked. Germline loops: CDR1 SEHNR, CDR2 FQNEAQ (reference sequence). This CDR3 has 15 residues. The CDR3 spells CASSLGTALGYGYTF.

This chain uses TRBV6-1 with TRBJ1-1. This CDR3 is 13 amino acids long. The V gene's germline CDR1 is MNHNS and CDR2 SASEGT. The CDR3: CASSAGRDTEAFF.

The chain employs TRBV19 and TRBJ2-3; TCRdb selects TRBD1, and the lack of DNA leaves this call unchecked. Per the germline V gene, CDR1 is LNHDA and CDR2 is SQIVND (reference sequence). The CDR3 spans 14 residues. CDR3 protein: CASTQQGPADTQYF.

This chain joins TRBV27 and TRBJ1-6. The CDR3 length is 16 residues. Germline loops: CDR1 MNHEY, CDR2 SMNVEV (reference sequence). The CDR3 is CASRPNGRVVNSPLHF.

The genes are TRBV20-1 and TRBJ1-4; the D call of TRBD1 rests on TCRdb alone, since no DNA is present to check it. The CDR3 spans 13 residues. Germline assignment: CDR1 DFQATT and CDR2 SNEGSKA (reference sequence). The CDR3 loop is CSARGPTREKLFF.

The J gene is TRBJ2-2, the V gene TRBV7-6. Germline V lookup: CDR1 SGHVS, CDR2 FNYEAQ. This CDR3 is built from 14 residues. The CDR3 sequence: CASSQQLNTGELFF.

The chain joins TRBV7-9 to TRBJ2-5; TCRdb's D call of TRBD1 is untestable without DNA. From germline, CDR1 is SEHNR and CDR2 FQNEAQ (reference sequence). This CDR3 has 15 residues. The CDR3 here is CASSQSLGGRETQYF. Looking up the rest from reference TRBV7-9 and TRBJ2-5 gives the full variable domain: DTGVSQNPRHKITKRGQNVTFRCDPISEHNRLYWYRQTLGQGPEFLTYFQNEAQLEKSRLLSDRFSAERPKGSFSTLEIQRTEQGDSAMYLCASSQSLGGRETQYFGPGTRLLVL.

The rearrangement links TRBV12-3 or TRBV12-4 to TRBJ1-2; TCRdb's assignment of TRBD1 cannot be checked, as there is no DNA. This CDR3 comprises 16 residues. CDR3 region: CASSLGRGSRNYGYTF.

The chain uses TRBV28 and TRBJ1-4; TCRdb gives TRBD1 as the D gene, but with no DNA this cannot be confirmed. CDR1 and CDR2 from the germline V gene are MDHEN and SYDVKM. The CDR3 extends over 15 amino acids. CDR3 region: CASSLSLTGAEKLFF.

V and J are TRBV20-1 and TRBJ2-1; TCRdb names TRBD2, which stays unverified in the absence of DNA. Germline assignment: CDR1 DFQATT and CDR2 SNEGSKA (reference sequence). The CDR3 runs 12 residues. The chain's CDR3 is CSASTSTNEQFF.

This chain joins TRBV6-1 and TRBJ2-2; checking the TCRdb D call of TRBD1 is not possible without DNA. This CDR3 has 16 amino acids. Germline CDR1 and CDR2: MNHNS and SASEGT. The CDR3: CATRDRVQKYTGELFF.

This chain joins TRBV6-1 and TRBJ1-6; the D call of TRBD1 rests on TCRdb alone, since no DNA is present to check it. CDR1 MNHNS and CDR2 SASEGT come from the germline V gene. This CDR3 has 13 residues. The CDR3 reads CASRRQSNSPLHF.

The V gene is TRBV7-8, the J gene TRBJ2-2; TCRdb names TRBD1, which stays unverified in the absence of DNA. The CDR3 contains 15 residues. Germline CDR1 and CDR2: SGHVS and FQNEAQ. The CDR3 reads CASSFRDTDSGELFF.